This note documents a single T cell receptor (beta chain) sequence. Its antigen is unidentified. The CDR3 extends over 16 amino acids. The data stem from a study of radiation and T cells in renal cell carcinoma. Time point here: baseline pretreatment blood. Treatment: 15 Gy SBRT to primary tumor, nephrectomy 4 weeks later. The tumor was a clear cell renal cell carcinoma. Generated by immunoSEQ multiplex PCR, the TCRdb table keeps only in-frame clones and is missing some. The data show 130,000 to 150,000 clones, 88% seen once. Overall study results and limits: Top tumor clonotypes rose in blood 2 weeks post-radiation, then contracted. Pretreatment tumor biopsies were lacking, so baseline clonotypes are unknown.

The chain recombines TRBV21-1 with TRBJ2-7. TRBV21-1 is listed as a pseudogene. The sequencing here drew on blood, taken from a patient whose treatment included radiotherapy and nephrectomy. The receptor comes from a woman between 45 and 65 years old with renal cell carcinoma. CDR3 protein: CASSKRAFWGPREQYF. CDR3 bases: TGTGCCAGCAGCAAACGTGCATTCTGGGGTCCTCGGGAGCAGTACTTC.